This T cell receptor (beta chain) appears in the sequencing data of a study of PD-L1 blockade in urothelial cancer. About the research overall: Blood samples had a median of 141,255 T cells. The study's findings and limits: Tumor-linked clones in blood grew more by 3 weeks in durable-benefit patients.

TCRdb's copy holds only in-frame clones and misses some; the assay was immunoSEQ multiplex PCR. The sample carries more than 35,000 clones, almost 85% recorded once. As concerns this clone: Its antigen is still unknown.

Germline CDR1 and CDR2: LGHNA and YNFKEQ. This CDR3 has 17 residues. V lost 0 bases to trimming and J lost 3 bases; unmatched junction nucleotides: 7. Indicated time point: peripheral blood 6 weeks after treatment start. The sample here was PBMCs, taken around atezolizumab (anti-PD-L1) treatment. The rearrangement links TRBV4-2 to TRBJ2-5; 10 bases are shared with TRBD2. The clonotype comes from a man in his fifties or sixties with urothelial cancer. CDR3 in amino acids: CASSQDLTSGTEETQYF. The DNA of the CDR3 is TGTGCCAGCAGCCAAGATTTAACTAGCGGGACTGAAGAGACCCAGTACTTC.